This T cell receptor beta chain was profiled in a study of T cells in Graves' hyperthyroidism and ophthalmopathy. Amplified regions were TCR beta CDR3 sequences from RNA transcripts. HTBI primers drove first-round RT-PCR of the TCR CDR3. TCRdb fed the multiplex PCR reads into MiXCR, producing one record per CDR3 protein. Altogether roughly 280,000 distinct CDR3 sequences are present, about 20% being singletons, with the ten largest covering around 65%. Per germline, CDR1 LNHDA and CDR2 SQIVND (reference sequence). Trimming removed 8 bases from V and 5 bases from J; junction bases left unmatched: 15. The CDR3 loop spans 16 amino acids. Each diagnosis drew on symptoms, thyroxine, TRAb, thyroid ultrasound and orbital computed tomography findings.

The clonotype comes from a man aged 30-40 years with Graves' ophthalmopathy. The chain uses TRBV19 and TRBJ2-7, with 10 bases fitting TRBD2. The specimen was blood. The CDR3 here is CASRPNLAGVTHEQYF. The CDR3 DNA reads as TGTGCCAGTCGTCCAAACCTAGCGGGAGTTACCCACGAGCAGTACTTC.